These T cell receptor beta chains were read from a single sample in a study of blood T cells in healthy people across ages. In TCRdb, the 5' RACE reads were re-called with MiXCR into one record per CDR3 protein. The table shows about 670,000 distinct CDR3 sequences, with over 40% occurring only once. Specimen: blood. Receptors were obtained from a woman older than 75 in good health. Each CDR3 is given with its conserved first and last residue. A D gene is named only where the DNA matches it firmly. The listing skips clone size in some rows; elsewhere it reads once, few, many or a size class.

d_gene	abundance	j_gene	v_gene	CDR3aa	CDR3nt
-	-	TRBJ2-3	TRBV24-1	CATSDRTVISDTQYF	TGTGCCACCAGCGACCGGACCGTCATTTCTGATACGCAGTATTTT
TRBD2	-	TRBJ2-7	TRBV11-1	CASSFPTGGYEQYF	TGTGCCAGCAGCTTCCCTACGGGGGGCTACGAGCAGTACTTC
-	-	TRBJ1-2	TRBV6-6	CASQRWKHGYTF	TGTGCCAGCCAGCGGTGGAAGCATGGCTACACCTTC
TRBD1	-	TRBJ1-1	TRBV29-1	CSASTGGSEAFF	TGCAGCGCTTCGACAGGGGGCTCTGAAGCTTTCTTT
-	-	TRBJ2-3	TRBV10-3	CAIRQATDTQYF	TGTGCCATTAGACAGGCCACAGATACGCAGTATTTT
-	-	TRBJ2-5	TRBV28	CASSSPTDLQETQYF	TGTGCCAGCAGTTCCCCGACAGACCTCCAAGAGACCCAGTACTTC
TRBD2	-	TRBJ2-1	TRBV5-1	CASSSYRPGLEVNEQFF	TGCGCCAGCAGCTCTTACAGGCCGGGACTAGAGGTCAATGAGCAGTTCTTC
-	-	TRBJ2-3	TRBV15	CATRQYPDTQYF	TGTGCCACCAGGCAGTACCCCGATACGCAGTATTTT
-	-	TRBJ2-5	TRBV5-1	CASSVDYGETQYF	TGCGCCAGCAGCGTGGACTACGGGGAGACCCAGTACTTC
-	-	TRBJ2-1	TRBV11-2	CAGSPDGNNEQFF	TGTGCCGGCAGCCCGGACGGAAATAATGAGCAGTTCTTC
-	many	TRBJ2-3	TRBV28	CASSFVARGLIADTQYF	TGTGCCAGCAGTTTTGTAGCCCGAGGGCTGATAGCAGATACGCAGTATTTT
TRBD2	-	TRBJ2-5	TRBV12-3/TRBV12-4	CASTQLVLAGEETQYF	TGTGCCAGCACCCAACTGGTACTAGCGGGCGAAGAGACCCAGTACTTC
-	many	TRBJ2-1	TRBV27	CASSFSGANEQFF	TGTGCCAGCAGTTTTTCGGGGGCCAATGAGCAGTTCTTC
-	-	TRBJ2-2	TRBV12-3/TRBV12-4	CASSLRRGNTGELFF	TGTGCCAGCAGTTTAAGGCGGGGGAACACCGGGGAGCTGTTTTTT
-	-	TRBJ2-1	TRBV12-3/TRBV12-4	CASSRGPYNEQFF	TGTGCCAGCAGTAGGGGCCCATACAATGAGCAGTTCTTC
-	-	TRBJ2-7	TRBV2	CASTVGSYEQYF	TGTGCCAGCACGGTGGGATCCTACGAGCAGTACTTC
-	few	TRBJ2-2	TRBV11-2	CASSLEGRVRGELFF	TGTGCCAGCAGCTTAGAGGGCAGGGTCAGGGGGGAGCTGTTTTTT
TRBD1	-	TRBJ1-1	TRBV15	CATSRGAGGFTGAFF	TGTGCCACCAGCAGAGGGGCAGGGGGCTTCACTGGAGCTTTCTTT
-	few	TRBJ1-1	TRBV28	CASSSHSGAGAFF	TGTGCCAGCAGTTCCCACTCTGGGGCAGGAGCTTTCTTT
-	few	TRBJ2-1	TRBV6-4	CASSDSTDEQFF	TGTGCCAGCAGTGACTCGACAGATGAGCAGTTCTTC
-	-	TRBJ2-6	TRBV29-1	CSAKAGNVLTF	TGCAGCGCCAAGGCGGGCAACGTCCTGACTTTC
-	many	TRBJ2-3	TRBV3-1	CASSPRTTDTQYF	TGTGCCAGCAGCCCCCGAACCACAGATACGCAGTATTTT
-	-	TRBJ1-5	TRBV20-1	CSASFRDSNQPQHF	TGCAGTGCGTCCTTTAGGGATAGCAATCAGCCCCAGCATTTT
-	once	TRBJ2-7	TRBV3-1	CASSQRDQSSEQYF	TGTGCCAGCAGCCAGCGGGACCAATCCTCCGAGCAGTACTTC
TRBD1	-	TRBJ2-7	TRBV25-1	CASSPYGTASSYEQYF	TGTGCCAGCAGTCCCTACGGGACAGCGAGCTCCTACGAGCAGTACTTC
-	-	TRBJ2-7	TRBV28	CASSSSGRSYEQYF	TGTGCCAGCAGTTCGTCCGGGCGCTCCTACGAGCAGTACTTC
TRBD1	once	TRBJ2-3	TRBV5-1	CASSLAPRQGSADTQYF	TGCGCCAGCAGCTTGGCCCCCCGACAGGGGAGTGCAGATACGCAGTATTTT
-	-	TRBJ1-2	TRBV12-3/TRBV12-4	CASSVPGVNYGYTF	TGTGCCAGCAGTGTACCAGGGGTCAACTATGGCTACACCTTC
-	-	TRBJ2-1	TRBV28	CANRSRVNNEQFF	TGTGCCAACCGAAGCAGGGTCAACAATGAGCAGTTCTTC
-	few	TRBJ1-5	TRBV19	CASRDRVPFNQPQHF	TGTGCCAGTAGAGACCGGGTCCCGTTCAATCAGCCCCAGCATTTT
-	-	TRBJ2-7	TRBV20-1	CSAPAQYKDSYEQYF	TGCAGTGCTCCCGCACAATACAAAGATTCCTACGAGCAGTACTTC
-	-	TRBJ2-1	TRBV3-1	CASSGVGEQFF	TGTGCCAGCAGCGGAGTGGGTGAGCAGTTCTTC
TRBD2	once	TRBJ2-7	TRBV9	CASSPNPLAGVHNEQYF	TGTGCCAGCAGCCCTAACCCGCTAGCGGGAGTCCACAATGAGCAGTACTTC
-	-	TRBJ1-4	TRBV28	CAGTRPGEKLFF	TGTGCCGGCACTCGCCCCGGAGAAAAACTGTTTTTT
-	few	TRBJ2-7	TRBV5-1	CASSLVAGIARGEQYF	TGCGCCAGCAGCTTGGTTGCGGGAATTGCCCGCGGTGAGCAGTACTTC
TRBD2	few	TRBJ2-3	TRBV6-5	CASSLSGLAGDTQYF	TGTGCCAGCAGCCTATCGGGACTAGCGGGAGATACGCAGTATTTT
-	-	TRBJ2-5	TRBV20-1	CSADGRDPYGKTQYF	TGCAGTGCCGACGGCCGGGACCCCTATGGAAAGACCCAGTACTTC
TRBD2	few	TRBJ2-3	TRBV7-2	CASSPGPSGRAPTDTQYF	TGTGCCAGCAGCCCTGGTCCTAGCGGGAGGGCCCCCACAGATACGCAGTATTTT
TRBD1	-	TRBJ1-4	TRBV20-1	CSAYRQGAPRHEKLFF	TGCAGTGCTTACCGACAGGGGGCGCCCCGACATGAAAAACTGTTTTTT
-	many	TRBJ2-5	TRBV12-3/TRBV12-4	CASTLLGRTQYF	TGTGCCAGCACCCTATTGGGGCGGACCCAGTACTTC
-	-	TRBJ2-3	TRBV7-2	CASRKGSLIDTQYF	TGTGCCAGCAGGAAGGGGAGTTTAATCGATACGCAGTATTTT
TRBD2	many	TRBJ2-1	TRBV7-3	CASSFYGGNSYNEQFF	TGTGCCAGCAGCTTTTACGGGGGGAACTCCTACAATGAGCAGTTCTTC
-	-	TRBJ2-2	TRBV2	CASSEGSALVWELFF	TGTGCCAGCAGTGAAGGAAGTGCCTTAGTATGGGAGCTGTTTTTT
-	many	TRBJ1-6	TRBV27	CASSLYQAEGSPLHF	TGTGCCAGCAGTTTATATCAGGCGGAGGGATCACCCCTCCACTTT
-	-	TRBJ2-1	TRBV21-1	CASSRAQQLYNEQFF	TGTGCCAGCAGCAGAGCCCAGCAGCTCTACAATGAGCAGTTCTTC
TRBD2	few	TRBJ2-5	TRBV5-1	CASSFPSGEVQETQYF	TGCGCCAGCAGCTTCCCTAGCGGAGAAGTACAAGAGACCCAGTACTTC
TRBD1	-	TRBJ1-2	TRBV2	CASSRGSSNYGYTF	TGTGCCAGCAGCAGGGGGTCATCTAACTATGGCTACACCTTC